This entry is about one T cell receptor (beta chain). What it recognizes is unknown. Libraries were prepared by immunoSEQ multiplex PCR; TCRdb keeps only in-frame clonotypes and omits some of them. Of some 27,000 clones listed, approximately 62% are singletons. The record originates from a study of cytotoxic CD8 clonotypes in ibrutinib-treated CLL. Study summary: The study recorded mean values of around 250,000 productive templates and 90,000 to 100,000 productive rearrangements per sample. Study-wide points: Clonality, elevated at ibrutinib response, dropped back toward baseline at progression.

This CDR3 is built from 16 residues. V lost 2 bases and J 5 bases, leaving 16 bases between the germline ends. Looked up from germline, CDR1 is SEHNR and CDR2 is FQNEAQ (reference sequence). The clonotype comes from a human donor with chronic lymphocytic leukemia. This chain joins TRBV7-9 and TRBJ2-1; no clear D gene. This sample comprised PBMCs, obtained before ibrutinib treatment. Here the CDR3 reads CASSLHITGWHNEQFF. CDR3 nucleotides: TGTGCCAGCAGCTTACATATTACCGGTTGGCACAATGAGCAGTTCTTC.